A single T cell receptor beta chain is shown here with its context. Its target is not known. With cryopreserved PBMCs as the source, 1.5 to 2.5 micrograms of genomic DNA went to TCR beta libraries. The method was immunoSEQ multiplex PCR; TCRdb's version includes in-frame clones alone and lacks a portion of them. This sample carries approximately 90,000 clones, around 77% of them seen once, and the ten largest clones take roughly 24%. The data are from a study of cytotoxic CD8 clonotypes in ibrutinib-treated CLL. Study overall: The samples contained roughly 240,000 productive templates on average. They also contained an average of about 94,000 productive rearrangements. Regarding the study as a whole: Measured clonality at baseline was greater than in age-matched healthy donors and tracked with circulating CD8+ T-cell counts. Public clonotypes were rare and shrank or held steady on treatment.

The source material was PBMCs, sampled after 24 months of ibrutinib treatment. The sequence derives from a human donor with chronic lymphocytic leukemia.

The CDR3 protein is CASSVRTGGNSPLHF. For the CDR3, the DNA is TGTGCCAGCAGCGTGCGGACAGGGGGTAATTCACCCCTCCACTTT. The V call is TRBV9, the J call TRBJ1-6; 10 nucleotides line up with TRBD1. Germline values: CDR1 SGDLS, CDR2 YYNGEE. The junction had 2 bases not matched to a gene; V was cut back by 2 bases and J by 6 bases. The CDR3 loop spans 15 amino acids.